Shown below are 28 T cell receptor beta chains from a single sample sequenced in a study of shared clonotypes between healthy human individuals. Method: immunoSEQ multiplex PCR; TCRdb's copy keeps in-frame clones and lacks some. The sample consists of some 350,000 clones, around 67% of them appearing once. Sequences were obtained from memory CD4+ T cells sorted from blood. Indicated subset: CD45RA-negative fraction. These receptors all come from a man in his thirties or forties in good health.

The V and J genes are TRBV5-1 and TRBJ1-4, with D maybe TRBD1 (5 bases). The CDR3 has 15 amino acids. Germline V CDR1 and CDR2: SGHRS, YFSETQ. The V end was cut by 0 bases, the J end by 3 bases, with 9 bases between. Written as DNA, the CDR3 is TGCGCCAGCAGCTTGGGTCAGGGATCTAATGAAAAACTGTTTTTT. It is translated as CASSLGQGSNEKLFF.

The chain uses TRBV18 and TRBJ2-3; D unresolved. V was trimmed by 2 bases and J by 1 base, leaving 7 bases between them. The germline gives CDR1 KGHSH, CDR2 LQKENI. The CDR3 is 14 amino acids. The CDR3 coding sequence is TGTGCCAGCTCACCAAGTCCTCGCACAGATACGCAGTATTTT. It codes for CASSPSPRTDTQYF. Using reference TRBV18 and TRBJ2-3 for the parts outside the CDR3, the full variable domain is NAGVMQNPRHLVRRRGQEARLRCSPMKGHSHVYWYRQLPEEGLKFMVYLQKENIIDESGMPKERFSAEFPKEGPSILRIQQVVRGDSAAYFCASSPSPRTDTQYFGPGTRLTVL.

DNA for the CDR3: TGTGCCAGCAGCAGCCAGTACTCACCCAGGGACACCGGGGAGCTGTTTTTT. Its protein is CASSSQYSPRDTGELFF. The chain is built from TRBV14 and TRBJ2-2, with a weak D call TRBD1 (5 bases). Trimming took 5 bases from V and 3 from J, leaving 19 bases between them. This CDR3 has 17 amino acids. The germline V gene has CDR1 SGHDN and CDR2 FVKESK.

The rearrangement joins TRBV2 to TRBJ2-3; the D gene is possibly TRBD2 (6 bases). CDR1 and CDR2 (germline): SNHLY, FYNNEI. The CDR3 is made up of 14 amino acids. V was shortened by 6 bases and J by 0 bases, with 10 bases between the two germline ends. The CDR3 loop reads CASRGGFSTDTQYF. The DNA for the CDR3 is TGTGCCAGCAGGGGGGGTTTTAGCACAGATACGCAGTATTTT.

The J gene is TRBJ2-1, the V gene TRBV19; 11 bases match TRBD2. This CDR3 region has 20 residues. The junction had 17 bases not matched to a gene; V was cut back by 0 bases and J by 7 bases. CDR1 and CDR2 from the germline V gene are LNHDA and SQIVND (reference sequence). CDR3 in DNA: TGTGCCAGTAGTATAGATCGAGCCAATAGCGGGAGGGCCTGGGGAAATGAGCAGTTCTTC. It is translated as CASSIDRANSGRAWGNEQFF.

The chain joins TRBV7-3 to TRBJ1-1; D is unresolved. Germline loops: CDR1 SGHTA, CDR2 FQGTGA. V was cut by 0 bases and J by 1 base, with 12 bases left in between. There are 16 residues in the CDR3. CDR3 sequence reads: CASSLTGRSANTEAFF. For the CDR3, the DNA is TGTGCCAGCAGCTTAACGGGGAGGTCGGCGAACACTGAAGCTTTCTTT.

This clone was seen more than once but under ten times. The chain links TRBV10-3 to TRBJ2-3, with 7 bases fitting TRBD2. The germline gives CDR1 ENHRY, CDR2 SYGVKD. The CDR3 consists of 14 residues. Germline trimming cut 6 bases from V and 5 bases from J; bases unmatched to any gene: 8. The CDR3 sequence is CAIRRETGRDTQYF. The CDR3 nucleotides are TGTGCCATCAGGCGGGAGACGGGTCGAGATACGCAGTATTTT.

In its sample, this clone was seen once. The V gene is TRBV6-6, the J gene TRBJ2-2; no clear D gene. V was trimmed by 4 bases and J by 6 bases, leaving 3 bases between them. The CDR3 covers 11 residues. CDR1 is MNHNY, CDR2 SVGAGI, per germline (reference sequence). CDR3: CASSSAGELFF. DNA for the CDR3: TGTGCCAGCAGTTCCGCCGGGGAGCTGTTTTTT.

This clone came up many times. This rearrangement joins TRBV28 to TRBJ2-1; the D gene is possibly TRBD2 (5 bases). V gave up 6 bases and J gave up 12 bases, with 21 bases separating them. The germline V gene encodes CDR1 MDHEN and CDR2 SYDVKM. This CDR3 comprises 14 residues. CDR3 sequence reads: CASSQTKPRLGQFF. CDR3 bases: TGTGCCAGCAGCCAGACTAAACCGCGTTTGGGGCAGTTCTTC.

This clone was counted a single time. The CDR3 reads CASSEEGGGPQHF. The CDR3 region has the DNA TGTGCCAGCAGTGAAGAGGGTGGGGGGCCCCAGCATTTT. This chain joins TRBV2 and TRBJ1-5; TRBD1 is a possible D gene (5 bases). Germline V lookup: CDR1 SNHLY, CDR2 FYNNEI. This CDR3 has 13 amino acids. Trimming removed 1 base at V and 9 bases at J, with 10 bases between.

In this sample, this clone turned up once. The DNA of the CDR3 is TGTGCCAGCAGTCCCCGTACAGCGGGAGTCTTTGGAGATACGCAGTATTTT. It is translated as CASSPRTAGVFGDTQYF. The genes are TRBV27 and TRBJ2-3; 8 positions agree with TRBD2. Germline V gene lookup returns CDR1 MNHEY and CDR2 SMNVEV (reference sequence). The V gene end was trimmed by 5 bases and the J gene end by 5 bases; junction bases not matched to a gene: 15. The CDR3 consists of 17 residues.

The J gene is TRBJ2-3, the V gene TRBV2; TRBD2 aligns across 10 bases. V was pared by 5 bases and J by 2 bases, with 16 bases of the junction left unmatched. The CDR3 consists of 19 residues. CDR1 is SNHLY, CDR2 FYNNEI, per germline. The CDR3 reads CASSRAGTSDPPVTDTQYF. CDR3 DNA: TGTGCCAGCAGTAGAGCCGGGACTAGCGATCCCCCCGTCACAGATACGCAGTATTTT. The whole variable domain, remainder taken from reference TRBV2 and TRBJ2-3, is EPEVTQTPSHQVTQMGQEVILRCVPISNHLYFYWYRQILGQKVEFLVSFYNNEISEKSEIFDDQFSVERPDGSNFTLKIRSTKLEDSAMYFCASSRAGTSDPPVTDTQYFGPGTRLTVL.

V usage is TRBV14 and J usage is TRBJ1-2, with 7 nucleotides matching TRBD1. The germline CDR1 and CDR2 sequences are SGHDN and FVKESK. J was trimmed by 7 bases and V by 4 bases; bases with no gene match: 3. The CDR3 length is 12 residues. CDR3 bases: TGTGCCAGCAGCCCCGACAGGGCTGGCTACACCTTC. This sequence encodes CASSPDRAGYTF. Combining the CDR3 with reference TRBV14 and TRBJ1-2 gives the whole variable domain EAGVTQFPSHSVIEKGQTVTLRCDPISGHDNLYWYRRVMGKEIKFLLHFVKESKQDESGMPNNRFLAERTGGTYSTLKVQPAELEDSGVYFCASSPDRAGYTFGSGTRLTVV.

CDR3 coding DNA: TGTGCCAGCAGCAACAGGGGACTAGCGCGCTACAATGAGCAGTTCTTC. Protein: CASSNRGLARYNEQFF. This chain links TRBV5-6 with TRBJ2-1; 10 bases map to TRBD2. This CDR3 is built from 16 residues. Germline CDR1 is SGHDT and CDR2 is YYEEEE. Unmatched junction bases numbered 7, after V lost 4 bases and J lost 3 bases.

The chain links TRBV28 to TRBJ1-5, with D tentatively TRBD1 (5 bases). Trimming removed 8 bases at V and 7 bases at J, with 15 bases between. CDR1 MDHEN and CDR2 SYDVKM come from the germline V gene. The CDR3 runs 13 residues. The CDR3 DNA sequence: TGTGCCAGCGGGGGGTTACGGAGGCAGCCCCAGCATTTT. This encodes CASGGLRRQPQHF.

The chain carries TRBV7-2 and TRBJ2-1, with D possibly being TRBD1 (5 bases). Per germline, CDR1 SGHTA and CDR2 FQGNSA. The CDR3 is made up of 16 amino acids. Deletions cut 1 base from V and 4 bases from J, with 14 bases between. This CDR3 reads CASSLGGWGNYNEQFF. The DNA of the CDR3 is TGTGCCAGCAGCTTAGGGGGCTGGGGAAATTACAATGAGCAGTTCTTC.

The chain employs TRBV7-9 and TRBJ2-5; weak D call: TRBD1 (5 bases). Germline lookup yields CDR1 SEHNR and CDR2 FQNEAQ (reference sequence). The CDR3 length is 15 residues. V lost 1 base to trimming and J lost 4 bases, with 13 bases between them. The CDR3 is CASSLGDSKGETQYF. The CDR3 nucleotides read TGTGCCAGCAGCTTAGGCGACAGCAAAGGAGAGACCCAGTACTTC.

The chain links TRBV5-4 to TRBJ1-1; D gene uncertain. The V and J ends lost 4 bases and 0 bases respectively, with 10 bases between them. Germline CDR1 and CDR2: SGHNT and YYREEE (reference sequence). This CDR3 contains 14 residues. CDR3 nucleotide sequence: TGTGCCAGCAGCGTCAGGTTTATGAACACTGAAGCTTTCTTT. Protein sequence: CASSVRFMNTEAFF. The full variable domain, completed using reference TRBV5-4 and TRBJ1-1, is ETGVTQSPTHLIKTRGQQVTLRCSSQSGHNTVSWYQQALGQGPQFIFQYYREEENGRGNFPPRFSGLQFPNYSSELNVNALELDDSALYLCASSVRFMNTEAFFGQGTRLTVV.

This clone was counted once. The CDR3 is CAWRGKGEQYF. CDR3 nucleotides: TGTGCCTGGAGAGGAAAAGGCGAGCAGTACTTC. The chain uses TRBV30 and TRBJ2-7, with D uncertain. There are 11 residues in the CDR3. Germline CDR1 GTSNPN, CDR2 SVGIG (reference sequence). Trimming left V 3 bases short and J 6 bases short, with 9 bases between.

The J gene is TRBJ2-7, the V gene TRBV6-1, with D possibly matching TRBD1 (5 bases). Deletions cut 3 bases from V and 3 bases from J, with 12 bases between. The length of the CDR3 is 14 residues. The germline V gene encodes CDR1 MNHNS and CDR2 SASEGT. The CDR3 loop reads CASSEAGNYYEQYF. The DNA of the CDR3 is TGTGCCAGCAGTGAGGCAGGGAATTACTACGAGCAGTACTTC.

The chain recombines TRBV10-2 with TRBJ2-3; 15 bases agree with TRBD2. CDR3 length equals 19 residues. Germline V lookup: CDR1 WSHSY, CDR2 SAAADI. V trimming: 2 bases; J trimming: 0 bases; junction bases outside the gene matches: 6. The CDR3 region has the DNA TGCGCCAGCAGTGAGATGGGGACTAGCGGGAGGAAAAGCACAGATACGCAGTATTTT. Translating it yields CASSEMGTSGRKSTDTQYF.

The chain links TRBV5-1 to TRBJ1-5, with no clear D. The CDR3 length is 13 residues. The V gene lost 4 bases and the J gene lost 9 bases, with 14 bases spanning the gap. Germline CDR1 reads SGHRS; CDR2 reads YFSETQ. CDR3 sequence reads: CASSPIRLRPQHF. In DNA, the CDR3 is TGCGCCAGCAGCCCTATTAGGCTCAGGCCCCAGCATTTT.

The rearrangement joins TRBV7-2 to TRBJ2-2; possibly TRBD2 for D (6 bases). CDR1 is SGHTA and CDR2 is FQGNSA in the germline V gene. Trimming left V 3 bases short and J 6 bases short, with 17 bases between. This CDR3 comprises 16 residues. As DNA, the CDR3 is TGTGCCAGCAGCTTGGGTGCGGGTAGACTAGCCGGGGAGCTGTTTTTT. Translating gives CASSLGAGRLAGELFF.

This clone was observed a few times. J is TRBJ2-3 and V is TRBV5-4; TRBD1 is a possible D gene (6 bases). CDR1 and CDR2 (germline): SGHNT, YYREEE (reference sequence). Trimming stripped 2 bases from V and 2 bases from J, with 15 bases between. The CDR3 length is 16 residues. For the CDR3, the DNA is TGTGCCAGCAGCTTAGAGGGGGACGCCTCCACAGATACGCAGTATTTT. Translation gives CASSLEGDASTDTQYF. Supplemented by reference TRBV5-4 and TRBJ2-3, the full variable domain reads ETGVTQSPTHLIKTRGQQVTLRCSSQSGHNTVSWYQQALGQGPQFIFQYYREEENGRGNFPPRFSGLQFPNYSSELNVNALELDDSALYLCASSLEGDASTDTQYFGPGTRLTVL.

V and J are TRBV5-1 and TRBJ2-1, with 10 bases lining up with TRBD2. The trim removed 6 bases at V and 10 bases at J, leaving 7 bases unmatched. This CDR3 region has 13 residues. Germline V gene data show CDR1 as SGHRS and CDR2 as YFSETQ. The chain's CDR3 is CASTLAGVGEQFF. The CDR3 DNA sequence: TGCGCCAGCACGCTAGCGGGAGTGGGGGAGCAGTTCTTC.

This chain joins TRBV7-6 and TRBJ2-7, with 12 bases lining up with TRBD2. There are 16 residues in the CDR3. V lost 4 bases, J lost 3 bases, and 7 bases stayed unmatched. CDR1 and CDR2 (germline): SGHVS, FNYEAQ. This chain's CDR3 is CASSSTSGSHLYEQYF. CDR3 nucleotide sequence: TGTGCCAGCAGCTCGACTAGCGGGAGTCATCTCTACGAGCAGTACTTC. The full variable domain, completed using reference TRBV7-6 and TRBJ2-7, is GAGVSQSPRYKVTKRGQDVALRCDPISGHVSLYWYRQALGQGPEFLTYFNYEAQQDKSGLPNDRFSAERPEGSISTLTIQRTEQRDSAMYRCASSSTSGSHLYEQYFGPGTRLTVT.

The chain has TRBV18 and TRBJ2-3; 14 bases fit TRBD2. The V segment lost 3 bases and the J segment 5 bases; nucleotides outside the gene matches: 7. Germline V gene sequence: CDR1 KGHSH, CDR2 LQKENI. CDR3 length: 17 amino acids. In nucleotides, the CDR3 is TGTGCCAGCTCACCCAGCGGGACTAGCGGGAGATTAGATACGCAGTATTTT. It translates to CASSPSGTSGRLDTQYF.

V gene TRBV4-3 combines with J gene TRBJ1-4; D is ambiguous. V shed 4 bases and J shed 8 bases, with 17 bases lying between them. The CDR3 has 15 residues. CDR1 and CDR2 (germline): LGHNA, YSLEER. CDR3 sequence (DNA): TGCGCCAGCAGCCCGACGGCGGGAAGATTAGAAAAACTGTTTTTT. Translated, it gives CASSPTAGRLEKLFF.